Listed here are 28 T cell receptor beta chains from one sample, sequenced in a study. TCRdb processed the 5' RACE reads anew with MiXCR; each CDR3 protein has one entry. Among over 50,000 distinct CDR3 sequences listed, around 24% were seen once. The sequencing sample was made of tumor-infiltrating naive CD4+ T cells sorted from the breast tumor. Described subset: naive CD4+ T cells, CD4+CD45RA+CD25-. These receptors all stem from a female donor with breast cancer.

The J gene is TRBJ2-2, the V gene TRBV20-1, with 9 nucleotides matching TRBD2. V trimming: 0 bases; J trimming: 5 bases; junction bases outside the gene matches: 4. CDR3 length: 15 amino acids. Germline V gene sequence: CDR1 DFQATT, CDR2 SNEGSKA (reference sequence). The CDR3 sequence is CSARERTSGTGELFF. DNA of the CDR3: TGCAGTGCTAGAGAAAGAACTAGCGGGACCGGGGAGCTGTTTTTT.

For this clonotype: One junction end does not reproduce the germline sequence, and a read error may be involved. This rearrangement joins TRBV12-3 or TRBV12-4 to TRBJ1-2; tentative D call: TRBD1 (5 bases). The CDR3 covers 13 residues. Written as DNA, the CDR3 is TGTGTCAGCAGTTTAGCGGGGGACCTTGGCTACACCTTC. Amino acids: CVSSLAGDLGYTF.

The chain uses TRBV27 and TRBJ2-3; no clear D. The CDR3 length is 15 residues. CDR1 is MNHEY and CDR2 is SMNVEV in the germline V gene (reference sequence). V lost 2 bases, J lost 1 base, and 10 bases lay in between. CDR3 coding DNA: TGTGCCAGCAGTTTAGTGGGCCACCGCACAGATACGCAGTATTTT. Protein: CASSLVGHRTDTQYF.

In this sample, this clonotype is medium-sized. The V and J genes are TRBV29-1 and TRBJ2-4; 7 bases map to TRBD2. From germline, CDR1 is SQVTM and CDR2 ANQGSEA. V was clipped by 7 bases and J by 6 bases; unmatched bases: 9. The CDR3 is 13 amino acids. CDR3 region: CSAAGPSGNIQYF. The CDR3 nucleotides are TGCAGCGCAGCGGGTCCTAGCGGAAACATTCAGTACTTC.

CDR3 amino acids: CASSGTHGSGELFF. The CDR3 region has the DNA TGTGCCTCGTCGGGGACCCACGGCTCCGGGGAGCTGTTTTTT. The rearrangement links TRBV28 to TRBJ2-2, with D perhaps assigned TRBD1 or TRBD2 (5 bases each). Trimming cost V 11 bases and J 6 bases, with 19 bases left between them. CDR1 and CDR2 from the germline V gene are MDHEN and SYDVKM. This CDR3 contains 14 residues.

This clonotype was seen repeatedly, ten times or more. V is TRBV5-1 and J is TRBJ1-6; no clear D. Germline CDR1 is SGHRS and CDR2 is YFSETQ. The CDR3 loop spans 17 amino acids. Deletions cut 4 bases from V and 0 bases from J, with 14 bases between. The CDR3 is CASSRQTVSSYNSPLHF. The CDR3 coding sequence is TGCGCCAGCAGCCGTCAGACTGTGAGCTCCTATAATTCACCCCTCCACTTT.

The rearrangement links TRBV5-1 to TRBJ1-1; D is possibly TRBD1 (6 bases). Germline CDR1 SGHRS, CDR2 YFSETQ. Trimming removed 2 bases from V and 3 bases from J, with 14 bases in between. The CDR3 totals 15 residues. The CDR3: CASSLWGRGDTEAFF. The CDR3 region has the DNA TGCGCCAGCAGCTTATGGGGGCGCGGAGACACTGAAGCTTTCTTT.

The V call is TRBV6-5, the J call TRBJ1-6; D uncertain. Germline CDR1 and CDR2: MNHEY and SVGAGI. The CDR3 length is 12 residues. Trimming cost V 6 bases and J 5 bases, with 5 bases left between them. CDR3 sequence (DNA): TGTGCCAGCAGGCTAGATAATTCACCCCTCCACTTT. The encoded protein is CASRLDNSPLHF.

The J gene is TRBJ2-7, the V gene TRBV5-6; D ambiguous. CDR3 length: 11 amino acids. Germline V CDR1 and CDR2: SGHDT, YYEEEE. Trimming removed 2 bases at V and 5 bases at J, with 5 bases between. The CDR3 DNA reads TGTGCCAGCAGCTTACCCCACGAGCAGTACTTC. Protein sequence: CASSLPHEQYF.

The chain couples TRBV5-1 to TRBJ2-1, with 7 bases identical to TRBD2. V was clipped by 4 bases and J by 9 bases; unmatched bases: 16. This CDR3 comprises 16 residues. Germline assignment: CDR1 SGHRS and CDR2 YFSETQ. The CDR3 region has the DNA TGCGCCAGCAGCGGGGGGGTAACAGCGCCAATGGGTGAGCAGTTCTTC. Translated: CASSGGVTAPMGEQFF.

This sequence joins TRBV19 and TRBJ2-7, with no clear D. Trimming removed 5 bases from V and 3 bases from J, with 11 bases in between. The CDR3 contains 13 residues. Germline V lookup: CDR1 LNHDA, CDR2 SQIVND (reference sequence). CDR3 sequence: CASSVRENYEQYF. CDR3 DNA: TGTGCCAGTAGTGTAAGGGAAAACTACGAGCAGTACTTC. Complete variable domain (other parts from reference TRBV19 and TRBJ2-7): DGGITQSPKYLFRKEGQNVTLSCEQNLNHDAMYWYRQDPGQGLRLIYYSQIVNDFQKGDIAEGYSVSREKKESFPLTVTSAQKNPTAFYLCASSVRENYEQYFGPGTRLTVT.

This clonotype was recorded many times. This rearrangement joins TRBV20-1 to TRBJ2-7; no reliable D call. This CDR3 has 13 residues. V was trimmed by 0 bases and J by 0 bases, leaving 6 bases between them. The germline gives CDR1 DFQATT, CDR2 SNEGSKA (reference sequence). This CDR3 reads CSARDRFSYEQYF. The CDR3, as DNA: TGCAGTGCTAGAGACAGGTTCTCCTACGAGCAGTACTTC.

This clonotype turned up a few times. The genes are TRBV19 and TRBJ1-4; tentatively, D is TRBD1 (6 bases). CDR1 is LNHDA and CDR2 is SQIVND in the germline V gene (reference sequence). V dropped 5 bases and J dropped 4 bases, with 11 bases sitting between them. The CDR3 has 14 amino acids. The CDR3 nucleotides are TGTGCCAGTAGTGGTGACAGGCTTAATGAAAAACTGTTTTTT. Amino acids: CASSGDRLNEKLFF.

This clonotype was seen only a few times. The V call is TRBV5-1, the J call TRBJ1-2; D is uncertain. CDR3 length equals 14 residues. CDR1 is SGHRS, CDR2 YFSETQ, per germline. V lost 2 bases to trimming and J lost 7 bases, with 15 bases between them. DNA for the CDR3: TGCGCCAGCAGCTTACCGTCCCAAGAGGGTGGCTACACCTTC. It is translated as CASSLPSQEGGYTF.

This clonotype has just a few counts. The chain employs TRBV20-1 and TRBJ1-6; D gene ambiguous. Trimming took off 3 bases at V and 6 bases at J, with 9 bases between the two ends. The CDR3 has 13 residues. Germline V gives CDR1 DFQATT, CDR2 SNEGSKA (reference sequence). CDR3 protein: CSASRRANSPLHF. CDR3 coding DNA: TGCAGTGCTAGCCGCCGGGCTAATTCACCCCTCCACTTT.

V is TRBV11-1 and J is TRBJ2-5; 10 positions agree with TRBD2. Trimming at V came to 8 bases and at J to 6 bases, leaving 18 bases not matched to a gene. CDR3 length equals 17 residues. Germline V gene sequence: CDR1 SGHAT, CDR2 FQDESV (reference sequence). The CDR3 reads CASAKGGAGGPKKTQYF. The CDR3 DNA follows: TGTGCCAGCGCCAAAGGGGGAGCGGGAGGGCCGAAAAAGACCCAGTACTTC. The entire variable domain, with the rest obtained from reference TRBV11-1 and TRBJ2-5, is as follows: EAEVAQSPRYKITEKSQAVAFWCDPISGHATLYWYRQILGQGPELLVQFQDESVVDDSQLPKDRFSAERLKGVDSTLKIQPAELGDSAMYLCASAKGGAGGPKKTQYFGPGTRLLVL.

This clonotype showed up just a few times. The chain is built from TRBV15 and TRBJ2-7; the D gene is possibly TRBD2 (5 bases). This CDR3 is built from 14 residues. CDR1 and CDR2 (germline): LNHNV, YYDKDF (reference sequence). V was cut by 0 bases and J by 2 bases, with 8 bases left in between. CDR3 protein: CATSRDGETYEQYF. The CDR3 DNA sequence: TGTGCCACCAGCAGAGACGGGGAGACCTACGAGCAGTACTTC.

The J gene is TRBJ2-5, the V gene TRBV27; tentative D call: TRBD2 (5 bases). This CDR3 has 14 amino acids. V lost 4 bases and J 7 bases, leaving 16 bases between the germline ends. Germline assignment: CDR1 MNHEY and CDR2 SMNVEV (reference sequence). CDR3 sequence (DNA): TGTGCCAGCAGTTCCCTCAGAGGAGGTGGGACCCAGTACTTC. Protein product: CASSSLRGGGTQYF.

This clonotype was detected only a few times. This chain connects TRBV29-1 to TRBJ2-7; D is uncertain. Trimming took off 1 base at V and 3 bases at J, with 4 bases between the two ends. This CDR3 region has 11 residues. Germline V CDR1 and CDR2: SQVTM, ANQGSEA. In nucleotides, the CDR3 is TGCAGCGTTGAAGTAAACTACGAGCAGTACTTC. Amino acid sequence: CSVEVNYEQYF.

With respect to this clonotype: One junction end disagrees with the germline gene, perhaps due to a read error. The chain recombines TRBV2 with TRBJ1-2, with D unresolved. This CDR3 is 14 amino acids long. The germline gives CDR1 SNHLY, CDR2 FYNNEI. CDR3 in amino acids: CASGERVRGYGYTF. CDR3 coding DNA: TGTGCCAGCGGTGAAAGGGTTCGCGGCTATGGCTACACCTTC.

This clonotype was seen a handful of times. This chain joins TRBV7-2 and TRBJ1-1; a weak D match, TRBD1 (6 bases). Germline assignment: CDR1 SGHTA and CDR2 FQGNSA. Trimming removed 5 bases from V and 1 base from J, with 8 bases in between. The CDR3 is made up of 13 amino acids. CDR3 coding DNA: TGTGCCAGCAGCAGGGGGTGGAACACTGAAGCTTTCTTT. The encoded protein is CASSRGWNTEAFF.

This chain links TRBV5-5 with TRBJ2-7, with D unresolved. Germline V gene data show CDR1 as SGHKS and CDR2 as YYEKEE (reference sequence). The CDR3 is 15 residues long. The ends were cut back, 0 bases at V and 3 bases at J, with 13 bases in the middle. CDR3 residues: CASSLGSPRFYEQYF. The CDR3 region has the DNA TGTGCCAGCAGCTTGGGAAGTCCGCGATTCTACGAGCAGTACTTC.

The table lists this clonotype with a few counts. The chain recombines TRBV5-1 with TRBJ2-1; 12 nucleotides agree with TRBD2. This CDR3 has 18 amino acids. Germline assignment: CDR1 SGHRS and CDR2 YFSETQ. Trimming removed 2 bases from V and 9 bases from J; junction bases left unmatched: 15. For the CDR3, the DNA is TGCGCCAGCAGCTTACCACGGACTAGCGGGAACACGGCAGGTGAGCAGTTCTTC. Protein sequence: CASSLPRTSGNTAGEQFF.

Comment on this clonotype: The final CDR3 position lacks the conserved phenylalanine or tryptophan, pointing to a likely read error. V and J are TRBV12-5 and TRBJ2-5; 10 bases line up with TRBD1. V lost 1 base, J lost 6 bases, and 2 bases stayed unmatched. Germline loops: CDR1 LGHNT, CDR2 FRNRAP. The CDR3 extends over 14 amino acids. This CDR3 is CASGLGQGAQTQYL. In DNA form, the CDR3 reads TGTGCTAGTGGTTTGGGACAGGGGGCGCAGACCCAGTACTTA.

This rearrangement joins TRBV10-3 to TRBJ1-1, with D perhaps matching TRBD1 (5 bases). This CDR3 spans 13 amino acids. The V gene lost 6 bases and the J gene lost 3 bases, with 11 bases spanning the gap. Germline V gene data show CDR1 as ENHRY and CDR2 as SYGVKD. The CDR3 loop is CAIRIEGYTEAFF. CDR3 nucleotides: TGTGCCATCAGAATTGAGGGGTACACTGAAGCTTTCTTT.

A single count supports this clonotype. Its ends do not fully match the called genes, so a read error is possible. J is TRBJ1-4 and V is TRBV29-1, with D maybe TRBD1 (6 bases). Germline lookup yields CDR1 SQVTM and CDR2 ANQGSEA. The CDR3 runs to 15 residues. The CDR3 sequence: CSVAAQGTTNETLFF. The CDR3 bases are TGCAGCGTGGCGGCACAGGGAACAACTAATGAAACACTGTTTTTT.

This sequence joins TRBV12-3 or TRBV12-4 and TRBJ2-3; 9 bases line up with TRBD2. Trimming cost V 5 bases and J 5 bases; bases outside gene matches: 8. This CDR3 region has 15 residues. CDR3 DNA sequence: TGTGCCAGCAGTCTAAGGGCGGGGGGGCGAGATACGCAGTATTTT. Its translation is CASSLRAGGRDTQYF.

The chain carries TRBV20-1 and TRBJ2-5; possible D gene TRBD2, 6 bases. V was trimmed by 4 bases and J by 4 bases, leaving 13 bases between them. The germline V gene encodes CDR1 DFQATT and CDR2 SNEGSKA (reference sequence). CDR3 length: 13 residues. Written as DNA, the CDR3 is TGCAGTGCTACCGGGACTGGGAGAGAGACCCAGTACTTC. Its translation: CSATGTGRETQYF.